One and the same sample provided the 8 T cell receptor beta chains below, sequenced in a study of blood T cells in healthy people across ages. With a J-beta primer mix and a sample-barcoded 5' primer, a second PCR ran about 7 to 12 cycles. TCRdb used MiXCR to reprocess the 5' RACE reads, holding one entry per CDR3 protein. The sample lists more than 1.4 million distinct CDR3 sequences; 42% were seen once. Input material: blood. Every receptor here comes from a woman younger than 30 in good health.

The V call is TRBV18, the J call TRBJ1-2, with 9 bases aligning to TRBD1. The V and J ends lost 8 bases and 4 bases, in that order; junction bases with no gene match: 11. The germline V gene has CDR1 KGHSH and CDR2 LQKENI. This CDR3 contains 15 residues. The CDR3 sequence is CASTTGQGETYGYTF. DNA for the CDR3: TGTGCCAGCACGACGGGACAGGGCGAAACCTATGGCTACACCTTC.

This clonotype was detected a few times. This rearrangement joins TRBV12-3 or TRBV12-4 to TRBJ2-7, with 7 nucleotides matching TRBD1. V was clipped by 3 bases and J by 0 bases; unmatched bases: 5. The CDR3 spans 15 residues. The CDR3 loop reads CASSLRQGHSYEQYF. In DNA, the CDR3 is TGTGCCAGCAGTTTGCGACAGGGTCACTCCTACGAGCAGTACTTC.

This clonotype has a handful of counts. The rearrangement joins TRBV5-1 to TRBJ2-3, with D maybe TRBD2 (6 bases). This CDR3 spans 15 amino acids. The germline V and J ends were trimmed by 4 bases and 0 bases, with 12 bases remaining between them. CDR1 is SGHRS and CDR2 is YFSETQ in the germline V gene. CDR3 loop: CASSKDYPSTDTQYF. The CDR3 nucleotides are TGCGCCAGCAGCAAGGACTACCCTAGCACAGATACGCAGTATTTT.

This chain uses TRBV24-1 with TRBJ2-5, with 10 bases that match TRBD1. With 7 bases clipped from V and 5 bases from J, the junction kept 6 bases outside the gene matches. The CDR3 contains 14 residues. Germline loops: CDR1 KGHDR, CDR2 SFDVKD. CDR3 loop: CATRQTGGEETQYF. The CDR3 nucleotides read TGTGCCACCAGACAGACAGGGGGCGAGGAGACCCAGTACTTC.

The genes are TRBV24-1 and TRBJ2-1, with D hard to call. CDR3 length equals 16 residues. Looked up from germline, CDR1 is KGHDR and CDR2 is SFDVKD. V was pared by 1 base and J by 1 base, with 10 bases between. The CDR3 coding sequence is TGTGCCACCAGTGATTTAAAGGCCGGTTCCTACAATGAGCAGTTCTTC. This codes for CATSDLKAGSYNEQFF.

Concerning this clonotype itself: This may stem from a read error, because a much larger clone lies one nucleotide away. J is TRBJ2-5 and V is TRBV4-1; D not resolved. Germline V CDR1 and CDR2: MGHRA, YSYEKL. This CDR3 has 13 amino acids. V shed 4 bases and J shed 11 bases, with 17 bases lying between them. The CDR3 here is CASSPSVSYKQYF. The CDR3 region has the DNA TGCGCCAGCAGCCCTTCGGTGTCCTACAAGCAGTACTTC.

V gene TRBV5-1 combines with J gene TRBJ2-2; 10 bases are a match to TRBD1. Germline CDR1 and CDR2: SGHRS and YFSETQ. V was pared by 2 bases and J by 5 bases, with 3 bases of the junction left unmatched. This CDR3 region has 15 residues. Here the CDR3 DNA reads TGCGCCAGCAGCTTATGGGACAGGGGTACCGGGGAGCTGTTTTTT. The encoded protein is CASSLWDRGTGELFF.

This clonotype was seen a single time. The J gene is TRBJ2-3, the V gene TRBV2; D could derive from TRBD1 or TRBD2 (5 bases each). The germline V gene has CDR1 SNHLY and CDR2 FYNNEI. Trimming took 3 bases from V and 5 from J, leaving 9 bases between them. This CDR3 has 13 residues. The CDR3 loop reads CASSDWDRDTQYF. CDR3 nucleotide sequence: TGTGCCAGCAGTGATTGGGACCGAGATACGCAGTATTTT.